The sequence of this T cell receptor beta chain was determined in a study of graft-versus-host responses after intestinal transplantation. Study in general: Multivisceral, liver-intestinal, or isolated intestinal grafts went to recipients. Every recipient underwent anti-thymocyte globulin induction, then tacrolimus and steroids for roughly three years.

CDR3 length: 15 amino acids. With 1 base clipped from V and 3 bases from J, the junction kept 5 bases outside the gene matches. The germline V gene encodes CDR1 SGDLS and CDR2 YYNGEE. Study results and caveats: Early after transplant, HvG declines were associated with peak levels of circulating GvH clones. Ileal or blood samples showed some GvH clones first, and such clones were also found in recipient marrow.

As for this clone: Its cognate antigen is unknown.

This table comes from immunoSEQ multiplex PCR, and its TCRdb copy is limited to in-frame clones, with some not included. The sample consists of about 88,000 clones, about nine tenths of them appearing once. The sequenced sample was unstimulated CD4+ T cells sorted from spleen or lymph node cells, obtained before intestinal transplant. The chain joins TRBV9 to TRBJ2-3, with 7 bases matching TRBD1. This sequence originates from a human donor who received an intestinal transplant. This CDR3 is CASSVTTGFTDTQYF. The CDR3 nucleotides are TGTGCCAGCAGCGTAACGACAGGGTTTACAGATACGCAGTATTTT.